This T cell receptor beta chain is from a study of T cell responses to AZD1222 COVID-19 vaccine. General study results and limits: Vaccine-related CD4 TCRs covered spike, predominating at 160-218 and 743-854. Researchers took repertoire samples only after the peak T cell response had come. Increases in Spike-specific TCR breadth and depth were seen after two AZD1222 doses.

Some clones are missing from TCRdb's copy, which holds only in-frame ones; the method was immunoSEQ multiplex PCR. The sample has 100,000 to 150,000 clones; roughly nine tenths are singletons. Concerning this clone: What it binds is not known.

The CDR3 is 15 residues long. V dropped 0 bases and J dropped 3 bases, with 10 bases sitting between them. CDR1 is WNHNN and CDR2 is SYGVQD in the germline V gene (reference sequence). The origin of this receptor is an adult in good health. The sequences come from peripheral blood, collected on day 0 of AZD1222 vaccination. The V call is TRBV10-1, the J call TRBJ2-3; TRBD2 is a possible D gene (5 bases). CDR3 nucleotide sequence: TGCGCCAGCAGTGAGTCGATCGGGATGACAGATACGCAGTATTTT. Its protein product is CASSESIGMTDTQYF.